This TCR beta chain was sequenced in a study of beta chain features in type 1 diabetes. The overall study: Age, gender and cell yields were similar between patients and healthy donors.

Expressed TCRB transcripts were sequenced because the isolated RNA had all been reverse transcribed beforehand. Deep immunoSEQ sequencing covered naive, central memory and regulatory T cell samples. Profiled with immunoSEQ multiplex PCR; TCRdb holds only in-frame clones, not every one. This table holds around 250,000 clones, 20% found once. Via the markers CD45RO/CCR7/CD25/CD127/CD95/CD27, stem cell-like memory, regulatory, central memory and naive CD4+ cells were sorted. Points from the study as a whole: Using cDNA template may skew counts toward highly expressing activated cells. Across all four CD4+ subsets, people with type 1 diabetes showed modestly shorter TCRB CDR3s.

This clone has more than one count but fewer than ten. Its antigen remains unidentified. This CDR3 is built from 14 residues. Germline V gene data show CDR1 as ENHRY and CDR2 as SYGVKD. Trimming took 10 bases from V and 3 from J, leaving 19 bases between them. The chain uses TRBV10-3 and TRBJ2-7; maybe TRBD1 (5 bases). Material for sequencing was naive CD4+ T cells from blood. The sequence was collected from a woman in her thirties or forties with type 1 diabetes. For the CDR3, the DNA is TGTGCCACCCGCCTCCCGGAGACAGTCTACGAGCAGTACTTC. It codes for CATRLPETVYEQYF.